The TCR beta chain described here comes from a study of T cells expressing NK-cell markers. Overall study context: Underlying the TCR beta repertoires were sorted CD3+CD56+NKG2C+, CD3+CD56+NKG2C- and CD3+CD56-NKG2C+ T cells. One of the eight sequenced donors was seronegative, whereas the other seven were HCMV-seropositive.

As concerns this clonotype: The antigen is not known.

General study findings and limits: The contribution of dominant NKG2C+ clonotypes to CD8+ T cells in more than five donors was roughly 1.0-7.5%.

Germline CDR1 reads MNHNS; CDR2 reads SASEGT. The length of the CDR3 is 14 residues. In generating TCR beta cDNA, 5'RACE template switching with UMIs was used. For each CDR3 protein, TCRdb gives one entry from its re-call of the 5' RACE reads, without DNA. The sample holds hundreds of thousands of distinct CDR3 sequences. The TCR was taken from a woman aged 18 to 69 in good health. This chain links TRBV6-1 with TRBJ1-3. The sample consisted of blood T cells: a sorted CD56 or NKG2C T cell subset, CD4+ or CD8+ T cells, or bulk PBMC T cells (not recorded which). The CDR3 loop is CASKWGNSGNTIYF.